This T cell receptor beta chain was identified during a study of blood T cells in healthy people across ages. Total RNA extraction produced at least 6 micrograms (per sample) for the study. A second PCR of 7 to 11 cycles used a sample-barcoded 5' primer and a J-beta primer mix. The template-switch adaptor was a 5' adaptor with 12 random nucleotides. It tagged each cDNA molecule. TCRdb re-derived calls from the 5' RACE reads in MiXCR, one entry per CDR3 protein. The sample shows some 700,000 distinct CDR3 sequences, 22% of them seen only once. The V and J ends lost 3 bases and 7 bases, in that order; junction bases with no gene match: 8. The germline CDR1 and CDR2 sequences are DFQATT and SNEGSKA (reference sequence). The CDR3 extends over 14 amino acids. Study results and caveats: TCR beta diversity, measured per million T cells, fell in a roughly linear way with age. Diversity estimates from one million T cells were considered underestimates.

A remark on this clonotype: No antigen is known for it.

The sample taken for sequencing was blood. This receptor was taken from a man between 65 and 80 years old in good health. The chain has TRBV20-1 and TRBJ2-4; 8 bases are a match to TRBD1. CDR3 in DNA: TGCAGTGCTAGGGGCTGGACAGGGATGAACATTCAGTACTTC. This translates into CSARGWTGMNIQYF.